The present entry profiles one T cell receptor beta chain with its context. Antigen specificity is unknown. Using genomic DNA as the template, TCR beta VDJ and CDR3 profiling was carried out. TCRdb fed the reads into MiXCR, producing one record per CDR3 protein. The repertoire holds 150,000 to 170,000 distinct CDR3 sequences, about 48% seen once, with about 12% in the top ten. This entry is derived from a study of CD8+CD57+ T cells in acquired aplastic anemia. Study background: Yields of DNA that came from sorted CD4+ and CD8+ cells averaged 3.2 ug.

The patients chosen for sequencing had shown expansion of CD8+CD57+ cells (detected by flow cytometry). Study findings and constraints: Under 35 was the count of CD8+ CDR3 sequences that patients shared with controls.

The sequencing sample was made of sorted CD4+, CD8+, or CD8+CD57+ T cells (not recorded which) from PBMCs. The TCR originated in a human donor with aplastic anemia.

CDR3 loop: CASSLEGGQIQETQYF. CDR3 DNA: TGCGCCAGCAGCTTGGAGGGGGGACAGATCCAAGAGACCCAGTACTTC. This rearrangement joins TRBV5-1 to TRBJ2-5; D might be TRBD1 (7 bases). Trimming pared 0 bases from V and 1 base from J, leaving 13 bases between. Germline V gene sequence: CDR1 SGHRS, CDR2 YFSETQ. The CDR3 loop spans 16 amino acids.